This TCR beta chain comes out of a study of T cells in Graves' hyperthyroidism and ophthalmopathy. About the study: The blood sample was taken at first diagnosis, before treatment began.

Template material for amplifying TCR beta CDR3 regions consisted of RNA transcripts. TCR CDR3 regions were first amplified by RT-PCR with HTBI primers. TCRdb recomputed calls from the multiplex PCR reads with MiXCR, one row per CDR3 protein. The profile shows some 490,000 distinct CDR3 sequences, about 16% of them singletons. Trimming cost V 6 bases and J 2 bases, with 19 bases left between them. The germline CDR1 and CDR2 sequences are SQVTM and ANQGSEA. There are 15 residues in the CDR3. A NOSPECS grade of at least 4, a Clinical Activity Score of at least 3 and duration under 3 months were recorded in ophthalmopathy patients. Exclusion followed for patients with uncontrolled infection, other autoimmune disease, pregnancy or lactation.

The sample taken for sequencing was blood. The genes are TRBV29-1 and TRBJ2-5; D call uncertain. The sequence came from a woman in her thirties with Graves' ophthalmopathy. The CDR3 spells CSVPRLSDAQETQYF. Written as DNA, the CDR3 is TGCAGCGTACCTCGGTTGTCGGACGCACAAGAGACCCAGTACTTC.